Listed here is a single T cell receptor (beta chain). This entry belongs to a study of blood T cell repertoires in COVID-19. Overall study: PBMCs, B-cell-depleted T cells, or T cells were the source of the cDNA or gDNA that made up the material.

Trimming took 1 base from V and 1 from J, leaving 12 bases between them. The CDR3 is 16 amino acids. CDR1 and CDR2 (germline): MNHNS, SASEGT. Authors' analysis steps: Counts of nucleated cells, estimated from reference gene primer amplification, were obtained. Sequencing used immunoSEQ multiplex PCR; TCRdb keeps in-frame clones, though not all of them. The D gene and trimming were derived from the DNA, and the V and J assignments and clone size from that table. Of about 170,000 clones listed, more than 65% were seen once; the top ten hold roughly 15%. The rearrangement uses TRBV6-1 and TRBJ2-3; a weak D match, TRBD2 (5 bases). The sequenced material came from PBMCs or T cells enriched from blood (not recorded which). The sequence was collected from a man aged 45 to 65 who had recovered from COVID-19. The CDR3 sequence is CASSEVTGYGTDTQYF. The DNA for the CDR3 is TGTGCCAGCAGTGAAGTTACGGGGTACGGCACAGATACGCAGTATTTT.